This is a list of T cell receptor beta chains from one sample in a study of CD8 T cells in Susac syndrome. One entry per CDR3 protein, called by TCRdb with MiXCR from the immunoSEQ multiplex PCR reads. The profile shows around 170,000 distinct CDR3 sequences, approximately 94% of them singletons. Sequenced: CD4+ T cells from PBMCs. These TCRs come from a human donor with Susac syndrome. The CDR3 runs from the conserved cysteine through the conserved F or W. D genes are given only for firm matches. Some rows have no size entry. The others give once, few or many, or a class for an expanded clone.

j_gene: TRBJ2-7; v_gene: TRBV20-1; abundance: .; d_gene: TRBD2; CDR3nt: TGCAGTGCTAGTAGTGGGGGGGACTACGAGCAGTACTTC; CDR3aa: CSASSGGDYEQYF
j_gene: TRBJ1-2; v_gene: TRBV7-2; abundance: .; d_gene: .; CDR3nt: TGTGCCAGCAGCTGGGAAGGGGACCCGGACTATGGCTACACCTTC; CDR3aa: CASSWEGDPDYGYTF
j_gene: TRBJ2-7; v_gene: TRBV27; abundance: .; d_gene: TRBD1; CDR3nt: TGTGCCAGCAGTGGGACAGGGGGCGTCTCTAAGCAGTACTTC; CDR3aa: CASSGTGGVSKQYF
j_gene: TRBJ2-3; v_gene: TRBV5-4; abundance: .; d_gene: TRBD2; CDR3nt: TGTGCCAGCAGCTTACGGGCAGCGGGGACAGATACGCAGTATTTT; CDR3aa: CASSLRAAGTDTQYF
j_gene: TRBJ1-6; v_gene: TRBV12-3/TRBV12-4; abundance: .; d_gene: .; CDR3nt: TGTGCCAGCAGTTTCCACCAATCACCCCTCCACTTT; CDR3aa: CASSFHQSPLHF
j_gene: TRBJ2-3; v_gene: TRBV29-1; abundance: .; d_gene: .; CDR3nt: TGCAGCGTCGAGCTTAAAGGGGATACGCAGTATTTT; CDR3aa: CSVELKGDTQYF
j_gene: TRBJ2-2; v_gene: TRBV20-1; abundance: .; d_gene: TRBD1; CDR3nt: TGCAGTGCTAGAGCCGGGACAGCGAACACCGGGGAGCTGTTTTTT; CDR3aa: CSARAGTANTGELFF
j_gene: TRBJ2-3; v_gene: TRBV7-9; abundance: .; d_gene: TRBD2; CDR3nt: TGTGCCAGCAGCTTAATCCCAGCGGGGCGGATGGCAGATACGCAGTATTTT; CDR3aa: CASSLIPAGRMADTQYF
j_gene: TRBJ2-7; v_gene: TRBV4-3; abundance: .; d_gene: .; CDR3nt: TGCGCCAGCAGCCAAGCTGGGGGAAGTAGCTCCTACGAGCAGTACTTC; CDR3aa: CASSQAGGSSSYEQYF
j_gene: TRBJ1-2; v_gene: TRBV9; abundance: .; d_gene: .; CDR3nt: TGTGCCAGCAGCGTCGCAGGGGAAGGATATGGCTACACCTTC; CDR3aa: CASSVAGEGYGYTF
j_gene: TRBJ1-1; v_gene: TRBV7-9; abundance: .; d_gene: .; CDR3nt: TGTGCCAGCAGCTCACAGGGGAACACTGAAGCTTTCTTT; CDR3aa: CASSSQGNTEAFF
j_gene: TRBJ2-1; v_gene: TRBV6-6; abundance: .; d_gene: .; CDR3nt: TGTGCCAGCAGCCGAAGCCTCAATGAGCAGTTCTTC; CDR3aa: CASSRSLNEQFF
j_gene: TRBJ1-2; v_gene: TRBV29-1; abundance: .; d_gene: TRBD1; CDR3nt: TGCAGCGTTGCCTGGACAGGGAGGTATGGTGGCTACACCTTC; CDR3aa: CSVAWTGRYGGYTF
j_gene: TRBJ1-2; v_gene: TRBV4-1; abundance: .; d_gene: TRBD1; CDR3nt: TGCGCCAGCAGCCAACGGTATGGGCAGGGGGCATTTAACTATGGCTACACCTTC; CDR3aa: CASSQRYGQGAFNYGYTF
j_gene: TRBJ1-1; v_gene: TRBV29-1; abundance: .; d_gene: TRBD1; CDR3nt: TGCAGCGTTGAATCAGGGGGCACTGAAGCTTTCTTT; CDR3aa: CSVESGGTEAFF
j_gene: TRBJ1-1; v_gene: TRBV5-6; abundance: .; d_gene: .; CDR3nt: TGTGCCAGCAGCTTGGGCACGAATTCGGCTTTCTTT; CDR3aa: CASSLGTNSAFF
j_gene: TRBJ2-6; v_gene: TRBV3-1; abundance: .; d_gene: .; CDR3nt: TGTGCCAGCAGCCCTTGGACTGCGATAAGCTCTGGGGCCAACGTCCTGACTTTC; CDR3aa: CASSPWTAISSGANVLTF
j_gene: TRBJ2-3; v_gene: TRBV19; abundance: .; d_gene: .; CDR3nt: TGTGCCAGTAGTATACAGGGTATCACAGATACGCAGTATTTT; CDR3aa: CASSIQGITDTQYF
j_gene: TRBJ2-3; v_gene: TRBV20-1; abundance: .; d_gene: .; CDR3nt: TGCAGTGCAGTCGATCGACGGGGGACGGTCACAGATACGCAGTATTTT; CDR3aa: CSAVDRRGTVTDTQYF
j_gene: TRBJ1-2; v_gene: TRBV6-5; abundance: .; d_gene: .; CDR3nt: TGTGCCAGCAGCCCCATTCGGGGCAAAGGCGGCTACACCTTC; CDR3aa: CASSPIRGKGGYTF
j_gene: TRBJ1-5; v_gene: TRBV4-2; abundance: .; d_gene: .; CDR3nt: TGTGCCAGCAGCCAAGTTCCCCAACAGTCCAATCAGCCCCAGCATTTT; CDR3aa: CASSQVPQQSNQPQHF
j_gene: TRBJ2-1; v_gene: TRBV29-1; abundance: .; d_gene: .; CDR3nt: TGCAGCGTTAAGGTAAACTACAATGAGCAGTTCTTC; CDR3aa: CSVKVNYNEQFF
j_gene: TRBJ2-3; v_gene: TRBV20-1; abundance: .; d_gene: TRBD2; CDR3nt: TGCAGTGCTAGAGACAGATTAGCGGGGGGGGGCCTAGATACGCAGTATTTT; CDR3aa: CSARDRLAGGGLDTQYF
j_gene: TRBJ2-3; v_gene: TRBV5-1; abundance: .; d_gene: .; CDR3nt: TGCGCCAGCAGGCCCGAATGGGTACCAGATACGCAGTATTTT; CDR3aa: CASRPEWVPDTQYF
j_gene: TRBJ2-3; v_gene: TRBV29-1; abundance: .; d_gene: TRBD1; CDR3nt: TGCAGCGTTGACGGGACAGGGAACACAGATACGCAGTATTTT; CDR3aa: CSVDGTGNTDTQYF
j_gene: TRBJ1-2; v_gene: TRBV29-1; abundance: .; d_gene: TRBD1; CDR3nt: TGCAGCGTGGCCGGGACAGGGAAACTTGGCTATGGCTACACCTTC; CDR3aa: CSVAGTGKLGYGYTF
j_gene: TRBJ1-4; v_gene: TRBV6-1; abundance: .; d_gene: .; CDR3nt: TGTGCCAGCAGTGGGACAGATAATGAAAAACTGTTTTTT; CDR3aa: CASSGTDNEKLFF
j_gene: TRBJ1-2; v_gene: TRBV18; abundance: .; d_gene: .; CDR3nt: TGTGCCAGCTCACCTAGGGACGATGGCTACACCTTC; CDR3aa: CASSPRDDGYTF
j_gene: TRBJ1-2; v_gene: TRBV27; abundance: .; d_gene: TRBD1; CDR3nt: TGTGCCAGCAGTTTCAGGACAGGGGAGGGCTATGGCTACACCTTC; CDR3aa: CASSFRTGEGYGYTF
j_gene: TRBJ2-4; v_gene: TRBV20-1; abundance: once; d_gene: .; CDR3nt: TGCAGTGTTATGGAGAGGGGGAGAGACATTCAGTACTTC; CDR3aa: CSVMERGRDIQYF
j_gene: TRBJ2-1; v_gene: TRBV20-1; abundance: once; d_gene: TRBD2; CDR3nt: TGCAGTGCTGACGGGACTAGCGGGGCCTATGAGCAGTTCTTC; CDR3aa: CSADGTSGAYEQFF
j_gene: TRBJ1-1; v_gene: TRBV29-1; abundance: once; d_gene: .; CDR3nt: TGCAGCGTTGACCGGGGGGAGGATGAAGCTTTCTTT; CDR3aa: CSVDRGEDEAFF
j_gene: TRBJ2-7; v_gene: TRBV20-1; abundance: .; d_gene: .; CDR3nt: TGCAGTGCTAGAGATGAAGAACAGCTCTCCTACGAGCAGTACTTC; CDR3aa: CSARDEEQLSYEQYF
j_gene: TRBJ1-5; v_gene: TRBV3-1; abundance: .; d_gene: .; CDR3nt: TGTGCCAGCAGCCAAAGGGAGGGCGGGCAGCCCCAGCATTTT; CDR3aa: CASSQREGGQPQHF
j_gene: TRBJ2-3; v_gene: TRBV20-1; abundance: .; d_gene: TRBD2; CDR3nt: TGCAGTGCCGGGCGCGGGGGGGCCTTGGATACGCAGTATTTT; CDR3aa: CSAGRGGALDTQYF
j_gene: TRBJ2-6; v_gene: TRBV30; abundance: .; d_gene: .; CDR3nt: TGTGCCTGGGATGGGGCTGGGGCCAACGTCCTGACTTTC; CDR3aa: CAWDGAGANVLTF
j_gene: TRBJ2-1; v_gene: TRBV5-6; abundance: .; d_gene: .; CDR3nt: TGTGCCAGCAGCCCAGCAGGTTACAATGAGCAGTTCTTC; CDR3aa: CASSPAGYNEQFF
j_gene: TRBJ2-5; v_gene: TRBV6-6; abundance: .; d_gene: TRBD1; CDR3nt: TGTGCCAGCGGGGAGACAGGGGGCGGCGAGACCCAGTACTTC; CDR3aa: CASGETGGGETQYF
j_gene: TRBJ2-3; v_gene: TRBV12-3/TRBV12-4; abundance: .; d_gene: .; CDR3nt: TGTGCCAGCAGTTTCAGGGAAGGGGCAGATACGCAGTATTTT; CDR3aa: CASSFREGADTQYF
j_gene: TRBJ2-5; v_gene: TRBV7-8; abundance: .; d_gene: .; CDR3nt: TGTGCCAGCAGCTTCATAGGGGGCGGGGGGTTCCAAGAGACCCAGTACTTC; CDR3aa: CASSFIGGGGFQETQYF
j_gene: TRBJ1-6; v_gene: TRBV7-6; abundance: once; d_gene: .; CDR3nt: TGTGCCAGCAGCCCGGGACTGGATAATTCACCCCTCCACTTT; CDR3aa: CASSPGLDNSPLHF
j_gene: TRBJ1-5; v_gene: TRBV11-1; abundance: .; d_gene: .; CDR3nt: TGTGCCAGCAGCCCAAGTCATGGACAGCCCCAGCATTTT; CDR3aa: CASSPSHGQPQHF
j_gene: TRBJ2-5; v_gene: TRBV29-1; abundance: .; d_gene: .; CDR3nt: TGCAGCGCCCAGGGGTTTAGCCAAGAGACCCAGTACTTC; CDR3aa: CSAQGFSQETQYF
j_gene: TRBJ2-4; v_gene: TRBV6-2/TRBV6-3; abundance: .; d_gene: .; CDR3nt: TGTCCTTCCCATCTCGGACGGAGCAAAAACATTCAGTACTTC; CDR3aa: CPSHLGRSKNIQYF
j_gene: TRBJ2-3; v_gene: TRBV3-1; abundance: .; d_gene: .; CDR3nt: TGTGCCAGCAGCCGAAGACTAGAGGATACGCAGTATTTT; CDR3aa: CASSRRLEDTQYF
j_gene: TRBJ1-1; v_gene: TRBV30; abundance: .; d_gene: TRBD1; CDR3nt: TGTGCCTGGGGACAGGGGACGAACACTGAAGCTTTCTTT; CDR3aa: CAWGQGTNTEAFF
j_gene: TRBJ2-7; v_gene: TRBV2; abundance: .; d_gene: .; CDR3nt: TGTGCCAGCAAAGGGTGGGCGGGGTCGTTGAGCGAGCAGTACTTC; CDR3aa: CASKGWAGSLSEQYF
j_gene: TRBJ1-4; v_gene: TRBV5-4; abundance: .; d_gene: .; CDR3nt: TGTGCCAGCAGCTTGGAGGGCTATGACAAGGCAGAAAAACTGTTTTTT; CDR3aa: CASSLEGYDKAEKLFF
j_gene: TRBJ1-5; v_gene: TRBV27; abundance: .; d_gene: TRBD1; CDR3nt: TGTGCCAGCAGTCGACAGGGAGGCAGTCAGCCCCAGCATTTT; CDR3aa: CASSRQGGSQPQHF
j_gene: TRBJ1-2; v_gene: TRBV5-6; abundance: .; d_gene: TRBD1; CDR3nt: TGTGCCAGCAGCTCCGGGACAGGGGGCTTGGGCTACACCTTC; CDR3aa: CASSSGTGGLGYTF
j_gene: TRBJ1-1; v_gene: TRBV5-1; abundance: .; d_gene: .; CDR3nt: TGCGCCAGCAGCTTGGCCCAACGTATGAACACTGAAGCTTTCTTT; CDR3aa: CASSLAQRMNTEAFF
j_gene: TRBJ2-1; v_gene: TRBV12-3/TRBV12-4; abundance: few; d_gene: .; CDR3nt: TGTGCCAGCAGTCTCGGGCCATACAATGAGCAGTTCTTC; CDR3aa: CASSLGPYNEQFF
j_gene: TRBJ1-1; v_gene: TRBV15; abundance: .; d_gene: .; CDR3nt: TGTGCCACCAGCAAACAGGGTGGCACTGAAGCTTTCTTT; CDR3aa: CATSKQGGTEAFF